A single sample is the source of the 22 T cell receptor beta chains below, sequenced in a study of cytomegalovirus exposure and HLA in healthy donors. The PCR used 60 Vbeta and 13 Jbeta primers. The method was immunoSEQ multiplex PCR; TCRdb's version includes in-frame clones alone and lacks a portion of them. Of about 140,000 clones detected, around 72% appear once; the ten largest clones hold over 2%. The sequencing sample was made of PBMCs. The receptors come from a middle-aged man in good health and CMV-seronegative.

This clone was observed a few times. The gene calls are TRBV9 and TRBJ2-5; TRBD2 agrees at 8 bases. Looked up from germline, CDR1 is SGDLS and CDR2 is YYNGEE. V was pared by 0 bases and J by 4 bases, with 5 bases of the junction left unmatched. The CDR3 covers 15 residues. The CDR3 region has the DNA TGTGCCAGCAGCGTAGTGGGGACTAGTAGAGAGACCCAGTACTTC. Amino acid sequence: CASSVVGTSRETQYF.

The chain has TRBV7-2 and TRBJ2-5, with 7 nucleotides matching TRBD2. V trimming: 5 bases; J trimming: 2 bases; junction bases outside the gene matches: 8. This CDR3 is 15 amino acids long. From germline, CDR1 is SGHTA and CDR2 FQGNSA. In DNA, the CDR3 is TGTGCCAGCAGCCCTACTAGCGCCAAACAAGAGACCCAGTACTTC. Its protein product is CASSPTSAKQETQYF.

The chain employs TRBV19 and TRBJ2-7, with 10 bases aligning to TRBD2. This CDR3 has 15 amino acids. V was pared by 5 bases and J by 2 bases, with 6 bases of the junction left unmatched. From germline, CDR1 is LNHDA and CDR2 SQIVND (reference sequence). CDR3 nucleotides: TGTGCCAGTAGTTTAGCGGGGGGTCGAACCTACGAGCAGTACTTC. It is translated as CASSLAGGRTYEQYF.

The chain uses TRBV5-4 and TRBJ1-2, with TRBD1 matching over 9 bases. CDR1 SGHNT and CDR2 YYREEE come from the germline V gene (reference sequence). CDR3 size: 15 residues. V was clipped by 4 bases and J by 2 bases; unmatched bases: 6. DNA for the CDR3: TGTGCCAGCAGCCCGGACAGGGGCGGAAACTATGGCTACACCTTC. This encodes CASSPDRGGNYGYTF.

This clone was seen a single time. The gene calls are TRBV10-3 and TRBJ2-3; tentatively, D is TRBD2 (6 bases). CDR3 length: 16 amino acids. Trimming cost V 3 bases and J 2 bases, with 15 bases left between them. The germline CDR1 and CDR2 sequences are ENHRY and SYGVKD. CDR3 in DNA: TGTGCCATCAGTGAATTTGCGGGGCCCGACACAGATACGCAGTATTTT. Translated, it gives CAISEFAGPDTDTQYF.

About this clone itself: Other DNA variants within this sample encode the same CDR3. The rearrangement links TRBV2 to TRBJ1-1, with 7 positions matching TRBD1. The CDR3 has 14 amino acids. Germline V gene lookup returns CDR1 SNHLY and CDR2 FYNNEI. The V segment lost 5 bases and the J segment 3 bases; nucleotides outside the gene matches: 6. The CDR3 region has the DNA TGTGCCAGCAGTCGGCAGGGACAGTACACTGAAGCTTTCTTT. As protein: CASSRQGQYTEAFF.

J is TRBJ2-5 and V is TRBV5-1; TRBD1 aligns across 7 bases. Germline V gene lookup returns CDR1 SGHRS and CDR2 YFSETQ. The length of the CDR3 is 13 residues. After removal of 4 bases from V and 5 bases from J, the junction contained 5 bases not matched to a gene. CDR3 in amino acids: CASSRQGGETQYF. For the CDR3, the DNA is TGCGCCAGCAGCCGACAGGGTGGGGAGACCCAGTACTTC.

The genes are TRBV10-3 and TRBJ2-5; possibly TRBD1 for D (5 bases). The CDR3 loop spans 17 amino acids. V lost 1 base, J lost 7 bases, and 22 bases lay in between. CDR1 is ENHRY and CDR2 is SYGVKD in the germline V gene. CDR3 coding DNA: TGTGCCATCAGTGAGTTTTTAACCCGACAGTCCTCGGGGACCCAGTACTTC. Translated, it gives CAISEFLTRQSSGTQYF.

The rearrangement uses TRBV5-4 and TRBJ2-2; TRBD2 matches at 15 bases. Germline trimming cut 3 bases from V and 5 bases from J; bases unmatched to any gene: 8. Germline lookup yields CDR1 SGHNT and CDR2 YYREEE (reference sequence). CDR3 length: 18 amino acids. The CDR3 DNA reads as TGTGCCAGCAGCTCCCCCTTCGGGACTAGCGGGAGGACCGGGGAGCTGTTTTTT. Translation: CASSSPFGTSGRTGELFF.

The chain uses TRBV7-8 and TRBJ2-4, with a tentative D call TRBD1 (6 bases). The CDR3 loop spans 12 amino acids. Trimming removed 4 bases at V and 8 bases at J, with 9 bases between. CDR1 and CDR2 (germline): SGHVS, FQNEAQ. As DNA, the CDR3 is TGTGCCAGCAGCTCTAGACAGGACATTCAGTACTTC. It specifies CASSSRQDIQYF.

The chain joins TRBV6-5 to TRBJ2-5; 9 nucleotides align to TRBD2. Germline lookup yields CDR1 MNHEY and CDR2 SVGAGI. The CDR3 sequence is 15 residues long. V shed 6 bases, J shed 1 base, and the junction held 6 bases outside the gene matches. The CDR3 nucleotides are TGTGCCAGCAGCCAATCGACTAGCGGCCAAGAGACCCAGTACTTC. Its translation: CASSQSTSGQETQYF.

This clone has more than one count but fewer than ten. The CDR3: CAISRDRDSEAFF. In nucleotides, the CDR3 is TGTGCCATTAGCCGGGACAGGGACTCTGAAGCTTTCTTT. V is TRBV27 and J is TRBJ1-1; TRBD1 matches 9 bases. Germline V gives CDR1 MNHEY, CDR2 SMNVEV (reference sequence). The junction had 9 bases not matched to a gene; V was cut back by 10 bases and J by 6 bases. This CDR3 contains 13 residues.

J is TRBJ2-1 and V is TRBV7-9; the match to TRBD2 covers 9 bases. Germline CDR1 is SEHNR and CDR2 is FQNEAQ (reference sequence). V gave up 7 bases and J gave up 4 bases; unmatched junction bases: 11. The CDR3 has 16 residues. Here the CDR3 reads CASNTRLAGLYNEQFF. In DNA, the CDR3 is TGTGCCAGCAACACTCGTCTAGCGGGGCTTTACAATGAGCAGTTCTTC.

The rearrangement uses TRBV14 and TRBJ1-1, with D possibly matching TRBD1 (5 bases). Per the germline V gene, CDR1 is SGHDN and CDR2 is FVKESK. The V end lost 0 bases, the J end lost 4 bases, and 9 bases lay between the germline ends. The length of the CDR3 is 14 residues. The CDR3 DNA reads as TGTGCCAGCAGCCAAGATCTTCAGGGCACTGAAGCTTTCTTT. Translating it yields CASSQDLQGTEAFF.

This clone was seen a few times. Germline and junction disagree at one end, which may indicate a read error. CDR3 sequence (DNA): TGTGCCAGCAGGATCGGGAGCTTCTCCAACGAGCAGTACTTC. Translation: CASRIGSFSNEQYF. J is TRBJ2-7 and V is TRBV2; D might be TRBD2 (6 bases). Germline CDR1 and CDR2: SNHLY and FYNNEI. The CDR3 has 14 amino acids.

The V call is TRBV2, the J call TRBJ2-7; 8 bases fit TRBD1. J gave up 3 bases and V 8 bases, and 9 bases lay outside the gene matches. The CDR3 length is 14 residues. Per the germline V gene, CDR1 is SNHLY and CDR2 is FYNNEI. CDR3 sequence (DNA): TGTGCCAGCCATTGGGACAGGAACGTCTACGAGCAGTACTTC. It yields the protein CASHWDRNVYEQYF.

This clone has more than one count but fewer than ten. The DNA of the CDR3 is TGTGCCAGCACCCCGGGACTAGCGGGAGGAAAGTCCTACGAGCAGTACTTC. It translates to CASTPGLAGGKSYEQYF. V usage is TRBV2 and J usage is TRBJ2-7; 15 bases line up with TRBD2. Trimming removed 7 bases from V and 1 base from J; junction bases left unmatched: 8. The CDR3 is made up of 17 amino acids. Germline V gene sequence: CDR1 SNHLY, CDR2 FYNNEI.

This clone has only a few counts. The chain combines TRBV14 with TRBJ2-7; D is possibly TRBD2 (5 bases). Germline V lookup: CDR1 SGHDN, CDR2 FVKESK. The CDR3 consists of 14 residues. V lost 1 base, J lost 6 bases, and 13 bases lay in between. CDR3 residues: CASSQARDHREQYF. CDR3 DNA sequence: TGTGCCAGCAGCCAAGCCCGGGATCATCGCGAGCAGTACTTC. The full variable domain, completed using reference TRBV14 and TRBJ2-7, is EAGVTQFPSHSVIEKGQTVTLRCDPISGHDNLYWYRRVMGKEIKFLLHFVKESKQDESGMPNNRFLAERTGGTYSTLKVQPAELEDSGVYFCASSQARDHREQYFGPGTRLTVT.

V and J are TRBV7-2 and TRBJ2-7, with 9 positions matching TRBD2. Germline V gene data show CDR1 as SGHTA and CDR2 as FQGNSA. The ends lost 8 bases at V and 1 base at J; junction bases unmatched: 9. This CDR3 has 15 amino acids. CDR3 amino acids: CASGPGLAYSYEQYF. CDR3 DNA sequence: TGTGCCAGCGGACCGGGACTAGCCTATTCCTACGAGCAGTACTTC.

The chain combines TRBV29-1 with TRBJ1-1; D ambiguous. Looked up from germline, CDR1 is SQVTM and CDR2 is ANQGSEA. V dropped 7 bases and J dropped 1 base, with 10 bases sitting between them. This CDR3 spans 12 amino acids. The CDR3 bases are TGCAGCGCGCGACGGGGGAACACTGAAGCTTTCTTT. This encodes CSARRGNTEAFF. Full variable domain (remainder filled in from reference TRBV29-1 and TRBJ1-1): SAVISQKPSRDICQRGTSLTIQCQVDSQVTMMFWYRQQPGQSLTLIATANQGSEATYESGFVIDKFPISRPNLTFSTLTVSNMSPEDSSIYLCSARRGNTEAFFGQGTRLTVV.

V gene TRBV5-5 combines with J gene TRBJ2-7, with a weak D call TRBD1 (6 bases). V shed 0 bases and J shed 1 base, with 14 bases lying between them. From germline, CDR1 is SGHKS and CDR2 YYEKEE (reference sequence). The CDR3 is made up of 16 amino acids. The CDR3 region has the DNA TGTGCCAGCAGCTTGGGGACAGCCGGTGGATCCTACGAGCAGTACTTC. It is translated as CASSLGTAGGSYEQYF.

The J gene is TRBJ1-1, the V gene TRBV5-1; TRBD1 agrees at 8 bases. Germline V gene data show CDR1 as SGHRS and CDR2 as YFSETQ. The CDR3 loop spans 17 amino acids. After removal of 0 bases from V and 4 bases from J, the junction contained 11 bases not matched to a gene. As DNA, the CDR3 is TGCGCCAGCAGCTTGGCCCCCAGGGGGCCCCGGGGCACTGAAGCTTTCTTT. It is translated as CASSLAPRGPRGTEAFF.